The rows below give T cell receptor beta chains drawn from one sample of a study of vaccination and CD4 T cells after COVID-19. These receptors lack a known antigen. TCRdb re-analysed the PCR reads in MiXCR, keeping a single row per CDR3 protein. The sample records some 11,000 distinct CDR3 sequences, around 75% being singletons. Sequencing was carried out using CD4+ T cells from blood, cultured in vitro. The receptors were gathered from a human donor who had recovered from COVID-19. CDR3s leave out the opening cysteine and the closing phenylalanine or tryptophan.

V gene: TRBV12-3/TRBV12-4
J gene: TRBJ2-5
CDR3 protein: ASSLVQGVGETQY

V gene: TRBV6-1
J gene: TRBJ2-1
CDR3 protein: ASTRTSGQPQQF

V gene: TRBV7-9
J gene: TRBJ2-7
CDR3 protein: ASSTSGTNEQY

V gene: TRBV27
J gene: TRBJ1-1
CDR3 protein: ASSQGGNTEAF

V gene: TRBV7-9
J gene: TRBJ2-7
CDR3 protein: ASSPTGGRGYEQY

V gene: TRBV6-1
J gene: TRBJ1-1
CDR3 protein: ASNRRGGADTEAF

V gene: TRBV6-1
J gene: TRBJ1-1
CDR3 protein: ASSGAGRRYTEAF

V gene: TRBV7-2
J gene: TRBJ2-1
CDR3 protein: ASSFERASYNEQF

V gene: TRBV6-1
J gene: TRBJ2-3
CDR3 protein: ASSQGTDTQY

V gene: TRBV2
J gene: TRBJ1-5
CDR3 protein: ASSGVGYSNQPQH

V gene: TRBV7-9
J gene: TRBJ2-5
CDR3 protein: ASSRRGHQETQY

V gene: TRBV7-2
J gene: TRBJ1-3
CDR3 protein: ASSLGPIRTGRGNTIY

V gene: TRBV28
J gene: TRBJ2-2
CDR3 protein: ASSLGGSGTGELF

V gene: TRBV28
J gene: TRBJ2-2
CDR3 protein: ASSPGLAGGLGGELF

V gene: TRBV7-2
J gene: TRBJ1-4
CDR3 protein: ASSRGATNEKLF

V gene: TRBV20-1
J gene: TRBJ2-3
CDR3 protein: SARDPRAGSLPDTQY

V gene: TRBV24-1
J gene: TRBJ2-3
CDR3 protein: ATSDGGTGTQY

V gene: TRBV6-2/TRBV6-3
J gene: TRBJ2-1
CDR3 protein: ASRSPSGGRYNEQF

V gene: TRBV20-1
J gene: TRBJ2-7
CDR3 protein: SANPGQGTYEQY

V gene: TRBV11-2
J gene: TRBJ2-7
CDR3 protein: ASSRGGAGLSYEQY

V gene: TRBV19
J gene: TRBJ2-3
CDR3 protein: ASSTSAADTQY

V gene: TRBV30
J gene: TRBJ1-1
CDR3 protein: AWRGQGYTEAF

V gene: TRBV27
J gene: TRBJ2-3
CDR3 protein: ASSLLGQPSTDTQY

V gene: TRBV20-1
J gene: TRBJ1-4
CDR3 protein: SATGLSEKLF

V gene: TRBV7-3
J gene: TRBJ1-1
CDR3 protein: ASSPEKNTEAF

V gene: TRBV7-2
J gene: TRBJ2-5
CDR3 protein: ASSLWAETQY

V gene: TRBV6-1
J gene: TRBJ1-6
CDR3 protein: ASNTGISYNSPLH

V gene: TRBV20-1
J gene: TRBJ1-5
CDR3 protein: SAETGTGGLYSNQPQH

V gene: TRBV7-2
J gene: TRBJ2-2
CDR3 protein: ASSGRQGPYTGELF

V gene: TRBV15
J gene: TRBJ1-5
CDR3 protein: ATSSRQGRGSNQPQH

V gene: TRBV5-1
J gene: TRBJ2-1
CDR3 protein: ASSWSSGSPSYNEQF

V gene: TRBV29-1
J gene: TRBJ2-5
CDR3 protein: SVKQGWETQY

V gene: TRBV7-2
J gene: TRBJ1-6
CDR3 protein: ASSLYPSPLH

V gene: TRBV20-1
J gene: TRBJ1-5
CDR3 protein: SARRLNQPQH

V gene: TRBV19
J gene: TRBJ1-5
CDR3 protein: ASNVGSTSNQPQH

V gene: TRBV6-1
J gene: TRBJ2-7
CDR3 protein: ASRKPGGGSYEQY

V gene: TRBV6-1
J gene: TRBJ2-4
CDR3 protein: ATLDPEAKNIQY

V gene: TRBV6-5
J gene: TRBJ1-2
CDR3 protein: ASSYIPPVNYGYT

V gene: TRBV4-1
J gene: TRBJ2-1
CDR3 protein: ASSQDPHAWEQF

V gene: TRBV19
J gene: TRBJ1-6
CDR3 protein: ASRREGFSPLH

V gene: TRBV7-2
J gene: TRBJ1-1
CDR3 protein: ASSHLPGTETTEAF

V gene: TRBV7-8
J gene: TRBJ1-5
CDR3 protein: AGTGGKDQPQH